Following are 10 T cell receptor beta chains from one sample sequenced in a study of T cell responses to AZD1222 COVID-19 vaccine (dated by TCRdb to about 2021). The library was made by the immunoSEQ multiplex PCR assay. The immuneACCESS repertoire file appears here via TCRdb, limited to in-frame rearrangements. These files lack a portion of the clones; in checked studies, under half of the deficit traces to unresolved V genes, and the cause of the others is not known. The sample includes around 66,000 clones, with about 88% observed a single time. Around 16% of the sample is held by the ten biggest clonotypes. The time point label, read with the paper, signifies: baseline before first vaccination. The sample was peripheral blood, taken on day 0 of AZD1222 vaccination. These receptors all stem from an adult in good health.

The J gene is TRBJ1-2, the V gene TRBV7-2; no firm D call. The CDR3 has 13 amino acids. The germline V gene encodes CDR1 SGHTA and CDR2 FQGNSA. Trimming removed 1 base from V and 4 bases from J, with 7 bases in between. The CDR3 sequence: CASSLEVLYGYTF. In DNA form, the CDR3 reads TGTGCCAGCAGCTTAGAGGTGCTCTATGGCTACACCTTC.

The chain combines TRBV2 with TRBJ2-5, with D possibly being TRBD2 (6 bases). V was cut by 4 bases and J by 5 bases, with 14 bases left in between. The germline gives CDR1 SNHLY, CDR2 FYNNEI. The CDR3 totals 14 residues. This chain's CDR3 is CASSVEGTGETQYF. DNA for the CDR3: TGTGCCAGCAGTGTGGAGGGCACTGGTGAGACCCAGTACTTC.

The chain recombines TRBV7-2 with TRBJ1-4; TRBD1 agrees at 7 bases. Trimming cost V 4 bases and J 10 bases; bases outside gene matches: 6. The germline gives CDR1 SGHTA, CDR2 FQGNSA. The CDR3 runs 13 residues. The CDR3 protein is CASSYGDSIKLFF. The CDR3 nucleotides are TGTGCCAGCAGCTATGGGGACAGTATAAAACTGTTTTTT.

This clone came up a few times. The chain uses TRBV27 and TRBJ1-2; possibly TRBD1 for D (6 bases). The length of the CDR3 is 16 residues. The V and J ends lost 3 bases and 3 bases respectively, with 17 bases between them. Per germline, CDR1 MNHEY and CDR2 SMNVEV (reference sequence). The CDR3 coding sequence is TGTGCCAGCAGTTTGGGCTACAGGGATTACCACTATGGCTACACCTTC. Translation: CASSLGYRDYHYGYTF.

In this sample, this clone turned up once. The chain has TRBV11-3 and TRBJ2-5, with 11 bases matching TRBD2. Looked up from germline, CDR1 is SGHNT and CDR2 is YENEEA. The trim removed 5 bases at V and 0 bases at J, leaving 8 bases unmatched. This CDR3 has 17 residues. CDR3 in DNA: TGTGCCAGCAGCCGTCTAGCGGGGGGCGGGTACCAAGAGACCCAGTACTTC. This encodes CASSRLAGGGYQETQYF.

This sequence joins TRBV12-5 and TRBJ1-6, with 7 bases aligning to TRBD1. The CDR3 extends over 14 amino acids. The germline V gene encodes CDR1 LGHNT and CDR2 FRNRAP. With 5 bases clipped from V and 5 bases from J, the junction kept 3 bases outside the gene matches. CDR3 coding DNA: TGTGCTAGTGGTCACGGACAGGATAATTCACCCCTCCACTTT. Protein: CASGHGQDNSPLHF.

This chain connects TRBV25-1 to TRBJ1-2, with D perhaps TRBD1 (6 bases). V dropped 3 bases and J dropped 8 bases, with 13 bases sitting between them. Germline CDR1 is MGHDK and CDR2 is SYGVNS. This CDR3 is built from 13 residues. This CDR3 is CASSEGGARGYTF. CDR3 nucleotides: TGTGCCAGCAGTGAGGGGGGGGCAAGGGGCTACACCTTC.

This rearrangement joins TRBV4-2 to TRBJ1-1, with D uncertain. The CDR3 has 15 residues. From germline, CDR1 is LGHNA and CDR2 YNFKEQ. The germline V and J ends were trimmed by 4 bases and 0 bases, with 12 bases remaining between them. CDR3: CASSRQVLLNTEAFF. The CDR3 region has the DNA TGTGCCAGCAGCCGACAAGTACTTTTGAACACTGAAGCTTTCTTT.

The gene calls are TRBV3-1 (or the pseudogene TRBV3-2) and TRBJ1-6; D remains ambiguous. Germline CDR1 reads LGHDT; CDR2 reads YNNKEL (reference sequence). V was clipped by 1 base and J by 7 bases, with 14 bases between them. The CDR3 loop spans 16 amino acids. CDR3 region: CASSQVEEMRNSPLHF. CDR3 coding DNA: TGTGCCAGCAGCCAAGTGGAGGAAATGAGGAATTCACCCCTCCACTTT.

This clone was detected a few times. The chain carries TRBV5-1 and TRBJ1-1, with D uncertain. Per germline, CDR1 SGHRS and CDR2 YFSETQ. The V end lost 0 bases, the J end lost 1 base, and 13 bases lay between the germline ends. The CDR3 is 16 amino acids. DNA for the CDR3: TGCGCCAGCAGCTTGGAGGGTCAGCTAACGAACACTGAAGCTTTCTTT. Encoded protein: CASSLEGQLTNTEAFF.